This T cell receptor beta chain was documented in a study of CD8+ T cells in alopecia areata. Study overall: For the treated group, dosing was oral tofacitinib at 5 to 10 mg twice daily.

A word on this clone: What it binds is unknown.

The J segment lost 8 bases and the V segment lost 0 bases, leaving 7 bases of the junction unmatched. Germline V gene data show CDR1 as SGDLS and CDR2 as YYNGEE. The CDR3 length is 15 residues. Following RNA extraction, reverse transcription yielded cDNA that acted as the sequencing template. Here immunoSEQ multiplex PCR was the method, and the copy in TCRdb shows in-frame clones only, minus some. Seen here are 150,000 to 250,000 clones, 58% observed once, and the top ten hold approximately 5.1%. The study's findings and limits: Association of baseline CD8+ expansion with response is uncertain owing to one nonresponder.

The treatment: oral pan-JAK inhibitor, 5-10 mg twice daily. The rearrangement links TRBV9 to TRBJ2-1; TRBD1 matches at 8 bases. The source is a human donor with alopecia areata. The material was CD4+ T cells sorted from blood, obtained at week 24, from a patient treated with tofacitinib. CDR3 DNA: TGTGCCAGCAGCGTAGAATGGACAGGGTCATATGAGCAGTTCTTC. It translates to CASSVEWTGSYEQFF.